Listed below are T cell receptor beta chains from one sample, sequenced in a study of blood T cells in healthy people across ages. TCRdb re-analysed the 5' RACE reads in MiXCR, keeping a single row per CDR3 protein. The sample records around 1,100,000 distinct CDR3 sequences, more than 30% being singletons. Specimen: blood. These receptors originate from a man between 18 and 29 years old in good health. The CDR3 runs from the conserved cysteine through the conserved F or W. The D gene is left open where the match is weak. Only part of the rows carry a size: once, few, many, or a class if the clone is expanded.

J gene,D gene,clone size,V gene,CDR3 protein,CDR3 DNA
TRBJ1-2,TRBD1,NA,TRBV7-3,CASSLQGQANGYTF,TGTGCCAGCAGCTTGCAGGGACAGGCCAATGGCTACACCTTC
TRBJ1-6,TRBD1,NA,TRBV10-3,CAITPRDRGSPLHF,TGTGCCATCACCCCGAGGGACAGGGGTTCACCCCTCCACTTT
TRBJ2-4,NA,many,TRBV4-3,CASSQVLLAKNIQYF,TGCGCCAGCAGCCAAGTTTTACTAGCCAAAAACATTCAGTACTTC
TRBJ2-2,NA,once,TRBV12-3/TRBV12-4,CASSFPSIGAGDTGELFF,TGTGCCAGCAGTTTTCCCTCGATCGGGGCAGGGGACACCGGGGAGCTGTTTTTT
TRBJ2-1,NA,NA,TRBV5-6,CASSVRASASRTFF,TGTGCCAGCAGCGTGCGGGCTAGCGCCTCTCGGACGTTCTTC
TRBJ2-1,NA,NA,TRBV20-1,CSARAFYNEQFF,TGCAGTGCTAGGGCCTTCTACAATGAGCAGTTCTTC
TRBJ1-2,NA,NA,TRBV10-2,CASSDPTLYGYTF,TGCGCCAGCAGTGATCCCACGCTCTATGGCTACACCTTC
TRBJ2-2,NA,NA,TRBV4-2,CASSQALGVGTGELFF,TGTGCCAGCAGCCAAGCCTTGGGTGTAGGCACCGGGGAGCTGTTTTTT
TRBJ2-3,TRBD1,NA,TRBV30,CAWSLGDRAGDTQYF,TGTGCCTGGAGCTTGGGGGACAGGGCCGGAGATACGCAGTATTTT
TRBJ1-2,TRBD1,NA,TRBV20-1,CSARQGPYGYTF,TGCAGTGCGCGACAGGGCCCATATGGCTACACCTTC
TRBJ2-7,NA,NA,TRBV4-2,CASSQGDGAYEQYF,TGTGCCAGCAGCCAAGGAGACGGTGCCTACGAGCAGTACTTC
TRBJ1-2,NA,NA,TRBV6-5,CASSYSRGTLANYGYTF,TGTGCCAGCAGTTACTCTAGAGGGACACTAGCTAACTATGGCTACACCTTC
TRBJ1-5,NA,NA,TRBV12-3/TRBV12-4,CASSSSSGSGNQPQHF,TGTGCCAGCAGTTCAAGCTCAGGGTCTGGGAATCAGCCCCAGCATTTT
TRBJ1-2,NA,NA,TRBV9,CASSLDGQRDYTF,TGTGCCAGCAGCCTCGACGGACAGCGAGACTACACCTTC
TRBJ2-2,NA,NA,TRBV6-5,CASRMGTGELFF,TGTGCCAGCAGGATGGGCACCGGGGAGCTGTTTTTT
TRBJ1-5,NA,NA,TRBV7-5,CISVSEGDRGDQPQHF,NA